A single sample gave rise to the 5 T cell receptor beta chains below, sequenced in a study of T-cell reconstitution after alpha-beta-depleted transplantation in children. Unique molecular identifiers tagged the TCRbeta library. TCRdb called the PCR reads again in MiXCR, with one record for every CDR3 protein. Of almost 500,000 distinct CDR3 sequences listed, over 9.5% are singletons. Sequenced material: PBMCs, taken before TCRalphabeta/CD19-depleted stem cell transplant. The origin of the receptors is a child aged 2 to 15 with inherited bone marrow failure, due to receive a stem cell transplant.

The chain is built from TRBV4-3 and TRBJ2-1, with D possibly TRBD2 on 5 matching bases. The CDR3 totals 14 residues. Trimming left V 4 bases short and J 7 bases short, with 14 bases between. The V gene's germline CDR1 is LGHNA and CDR2 YSLEER. In DNA, the CDR3 is TGCGCCAGCAGCCGTAACATACCGGGAAATGAGCAGTTCTTC. Translating gives CASSRNIPGNEQFF.

This clonotype was seen more than once but under ten times. The chain recombines TRBV20-1 with TRBJ2-7; 12 nucleotides match TRBD2. With 5 bases clipped from V and 4 bases from J, the junction kept 18 bases outside the gene matches. CDR3 length equals 18 residues. CDR1 DFQATT and CDR2 SNEGSKA come from the germline V gene (reference sequence). The CDR3 bases are TGCAGTGCTCACTCTAGCATTTTGCTAGCGGGAGGGCCTTACGAGCAGTACTTC. This gives the protein CSAHSSILLAGGPYEQYF.

The sample holds many counts of this clonotype. The chain is built from TRBV28 and TRBJ2-7; the match to TRBD2 covers 15 bases. The V and J ends lost 7 bases and 2 bases, in that order; junction bases with no gene match: 9. Germline CDR1 reads MDHEN; CDR2 reads SYDVKM. This CDR3 has 17 amino acids. CDR3: CASTGLAGGLPTYEQYF. The CDR3 DNA follows: TGTGCCAGCACGGGACTAGCGGGAGGATTACCCACCTACGAGCAGTACTTC.

The chain has TRBV12-3 or TRBV12-4 and TRBJ2-1; 12 nucleotides match TRBD2. V was clipped by 1 base and J by 7 bases; unmatched bases: 11. The CDR3 runs 18 residues. CDR3 region: CASSLVGLAGGPRNEQFF. The CDR3 bases are TGTGCCAGCAGTTTAGTGGGTCTAGCGGGAGGGCCGAGGAATGAGCAGTTCTTC.

This clonotype was recorded at least ten times. The gene calls are TRBV18 and TRBJ2-7, with D perhaps matching TRBD1 or TRBD2 (5 bases each). V was cut by 5 bases and J by 1 base, with 12 bases left in between. The CDR3 has 14 amino acids. Per the germline V gene, CDR1 is KGHSH and CDR2 is LQKENI. The CDR3 region is CASSTGTASYEQYF. The CDR3, as DNA: TGTGCCAGCTCAACCGGGACCGCTTCCTACGAGCAGTACTTC.